The source of this T cell receptor (beta chain) is a study of cytomegalovirus exposure and HLA in healthy donors. A remark on this clone: Its antigen is not identified.

V lost 7 bases to trimming and J lost 0 bases; unmatched junction nucleotides: 4. The CDR3 covers 14 residues. Germline values: CDR1 MNHNS, CDR2 SASEGT. Notes on the study in general: TRBV6-2, TRBV6-3 and some other V segments were excluded as indistinguishable. TCR beta chains numbering under 200 were designated cytomegalovirus-associated.

The PCR used 60 Vbeta and 13 Jbeta primers. Libraries were prepared by immunoSEQ multiplex PCR; TCRdb keeps only in-frame clonotypes and omits some of them. Of 150,000 to 200,000 clones detected, roughly 80% appear once; the ten largest clones hold around 7%. Sequencing was carried out using PBMCs. The V call is TRBV6-1, the J call TRBJ2-3, with 7 bases aligning to TRBD2. The receptor was derived from a man aged 25 to 40 in good health and CMV-seropositive. CDR3 DNA: TGTGCCAGCACCCCGGGGGGAAGCACAGATACGCAGTATTTT. It translates to CASTPGGSTDTQYF.